Reported below is one T cell receptor beta chain. In the original processing: Reference gene primer amplification gave nucleated cell count estimates. Libraries were prepared by immunoSEQ multiplex PCR; TCRdb keeps only in-frame clonotypes and omits some of them. V and J calls and clone size come straight from that table; D and trimming were deduced from the DNA. The sample contains about 97,000 clones, around nine tenths of which appear only once. The data derive from a study of blood T cell repertoires in COVID-19. Study in general: Sample material is recorded as cDNA or gDNA derived from T cells, B-cell-depleted T cells, or PBMCs.

Germline lookup yields CDR1 MNHEY and CDR2 SMNVEV (reference sequence). V gave up 0 bases and J gave up 10 bases, with 15 bases separating them. The length of the CDR3 is 15 residues. This chain connects TRBV27 to TRBJ1-4, with a weak D call TRBD1 (5 bases). The clonotype originates from a human donor in a cohort sampled during active COVID-19. The sequencing input was peripheral blood. The CDR3 DNA follows: TGTGCCAGCAGTTTATCGACGGGGGGACGGGGAAAACTGTTTTTT. It yields the protein CASSLSTGGRGKLFF.